This T cell receptor (beta chain) is drawn from a study of T cells after yellow fever vaccination. Study observations and caveats: Shared CD4/CD8 clonotypes were a small share, likely from convergent recombination.

This clonotype was seen repeatedly, ten times or more. Its cognate antigen is unknown. MiXCR, run by TCRdb on the 5' RACE reads, gives a single entry per CDR3 protein. The sample lists 150,000 to 200,000 distinct CDR3 sequences; about 6% were seen once. Germline CDR1 is SEHNR and CDR2 is FQNEAQ (reference sequence). V was trimmed by 0 bases and J by 1 base, leaving 4 bases between them. The CDR3 loop spans 13 amino acids. The sequence was collected from a man younger than 30 who received the YFV17D yellow fever vaccine. This rearrangement joins TRBV7-9 to TRBJ2-7; D gene unclear. The material sequenced was CD4+ T cells sorted from PBMCs, taken on the day of the first yellow fever vaccination. This chain's CDR3 is CASSLAGSYEQYV. CDR3 nucleotides: TGTGCCAGCAGCTTAGCCGGTTCCTACGAGCAGTACGTC.